These 29 T cell receptor beta chains share one sample of origin, sequenced in a study of blood T cell repertoires in COVID-19. TCRdb's copy holds only in-frame clones and misses some; the assay was immunoSEQ multiplex PCR. In the table there are 240,000 or so clones, approximately 86% of which are singletons. Sequenced material: peripheral blood. Source of these receptors: a man aged 55 to 69 who had recovered from COVID-19.

This clone was detected only a few times. The chain uses TRBV9 and TRBJ1-5; D gene unclear. CDR1 SGDLS and CDR2 YYNGEE come from the germline V gene. V was cut by 1 base and J by 2 bases, with 7 bases left in between. This CDR3 has 14 amino acids. CDR3 sequence: CASSVSGRNQPQHF. CDR3 nucleotides: TGTGCCAGCAGCGTATCTGGGCGCAATCAGCCCCAGCATTTT. Supplemented by reference TRBV9 and TRBJ1-5, the full variable domain reads DSGVTQTPKHLITATGQRVTLRCSPRSGDLSVYWYQQSLDQGLQFLIQYYNGEERAKGNILERFSAQQFPDLHSELNLSSLELGDSALYFCASSVSGRNQPQHFGDGTRLSIL.

This chain joins TRBV7-2 and TRBJ1-6; D unclear. The CDR3 length is 12 residues. The V end was cut by 6 bases, the J end by 13 bases, with 13 bases between. CDR1 SGHTA and CDR2 FQGNSA come from the germline V gene. The CDR3 here is CASSLPLMPLHF. Here the CDR3 DNA reads TGTGCCAGCAGTCTACCCTTGATGCCCCTCCACTTT.

This chain links TRBV6-5 with TRBJ2-1; tentative D call: TRBD1 (5 bases). With 5 bases removed from V and 5 bases from J, the gap between germline ends came to 13 bases. Germline V gives CDR1 MNHEY, CDR2 SVGAGI. The CDR3 contains 14 residues. The CDR3 sequence: CASSPWTRNNEQFF. CDR3 nucleotides: TGTGCCAGCAGTCCCTGGACACGAAACAATGAGCAGTTCTTC.

This chain joins TRBV20-1 and TRBJ2-3; D perhaps matches TRBD2 (5 bases). CDR1 is DFQATT and CDR2 is SNEGSKA in the germline V gene (reference sequence). Deletions cut 8 bases from V and 0 bases from J, with 6 bases between. This CDR3 is built from 11 residues. The CDR3 coding sequence is TGCAGTCGGGAAAGCACAGATACGCAGTATTTT. Its translation is CSRESTDTQYF.

The J gene is TRBJ2-5, the V gene TRBV15; TRBD1 agrees at 7 bases. The CDR3 has 16 amino acids. The V gene's germline CDR1 is LNHNV and CDR2 YYDKDF (reference sequence). With 8 bases clipped from V and 2 bases from J, the junction kept 14 bases outside the gene matches. The CDR3 DNA follows: TGTGCCACCGCTGTTCCGAGGGGGCTGAGGCAAGAGACCCAGTACTTC. Translating gives CATAVPRGLRQETQYF.

V gene TRBV10-3 combines with J gene TRBJ2-3, with 8 bases aligning to TRBD1. The V gene's germline CDR1 is ENHRY and CDR2 SYGVKD. The V and J ends lost 10 bases and 2 bases, in that order; junction bases with no gene match: 8. This CDR3 has 14 residues. For the CDR3, the DNA is TGTGCCACCTCGACAGGGGCCTACACAGATACGCAGTATTTT. Its protein product is CATSTGAYTDTQYF.

This clone was seen at least ten times. The V call is TRBV6-6, the J call TRBJ1-5, with unresolved D. V lost 8 bases, J lost 2 bases, and 13 bases lay in between. This CDR3 comprises 14 residues. Germline CDR1 is MNHNY and CDR2 is SVGAGI (reference sequence). The CDR3 coding sequence is TGTGCCAGCTCAGTTCCACTACGCAATCAGCCCCAGCATTTT. Residues: CASSVPLRNQPQHF.

V and J are TRBV4-1 and TRBJ2-7; 8 bases fit TRBD1. Per germline, CDR1 MGHRA and CDR2 YSYEKL. This CDR3 region has 15 residues. The J segment lost 2 bases and the V segment lost 4 bases, leaving 7 bases of the junction unmatched. The CDR3, as DNA: TGCGCCAGCAGCCGAGGAACAGGGGGGACCTACGAGCAGTACTTC. Its translation: CASSRGTGGTYEQYF.

This chain links TRBV11-2 with TRBJ2-1; 10 positions agree with TRBD1. Germline CDR1 SGHAT, CDR2 FQNNGV. The CDR3 length is 15 residues. Trimming removed 5 bases from V and 4 bases from J; junction bases left unmatched: 5. CDR3 nucleotides: TGTGCCAGCAGCGCGGGGACAGGGGCTTACAATGAGCAGTTCTTC. Translating it yields CASSAGTGAYNEQFF.

The chain employs TRBV6-1 and TRBJ2-7, with D unclear. The CDR3 has 15 amino acids. Trimming took off 1 base at V and 0 bases at J, with 10 bases between the two ends. Germline lookup yields CDR1 MNHNS and CDR2 SASEGT. CDR3 sequence (DNA): TGTGCCAGCAGTGAAGGGCCAGGAAGCTCCTACGAGCAGTACTTC. Translated, it gives CASSEGPGSSYEQYF.

V gene TRBV7-9 combines with J gene TRBJ2-5; unclear D gene. V lost 0 bases and J lost 2, with 10 bases in between. The length of the CDR3 is 15 residues. CDR1 is SEHNR and CDR2 is FQNEAQ in the germline V gene (reference sequence). This CDR3 is CASSLAGLRQETQYF. The DNA of the CDR3 is TGTGCCAGCAGCTTAGCAGGTTTGAGGCAAGAGACCCAGTACTTC.

The chain couples TRBV13 to TRBJ2-2; 7 nucleotides line up with TRBD1. Trimming removed 6 bases from V and 4 bases from J; junction bases left unmatched: 8. The germline CDR1 and CDR2 sequences are PRHDT and FYEKMQ (reference sequence). The CDR3 runs to 15 residues. CDR3 in amino acids: CASRPQGRSTGELFF. The DNA of the CDR3 is TGTGCCAGCAGGCCACAGGGGCGGAGCACCGGGGAGCTGTTTTTT.

The chain employs TRBV7-9 and TRBJ1-1; no definite D call. Trimming removed 4 bases at V and 10 bases at J, with 10 bases between. The CDR3 contains 11 residues. CDR1 SEHNR and CDR2 FQNEAQ come from the germline V gene (reference sequence). The CDR3 DNA is TGTGCCAGCAGCTCAAATATCGGAGCTTTCTTT. This sequence encodes CASSSNIGAFF.

The chain is built from TRBV5-1 and TRBJ1-4, with D possibly matching TRBD1 (6 bases). The CDR3 covers 15 residues. The V gene lost 0 bases and the J gene lost 5 bases, with 11 bases spanning the gap. Germline-derived CDR1 and CDR2 are SGHRS and YFSETQ. The CDR3 loop reads CASSLGQVLNEKLFF. DNA for the CDR3: TGCGCCAGCAGCTTGGGACAGGTGCTAAATGAAAAACTGTTTTTT.

The rearrangement links TRBV5-1 to TRBJ1-2; 9 positions match TRBD1. J gave up 7 bases and V 0 bases, and 7 bases lay outside the gene matches. CDR3 length: 15 residues. Germline CDR1 reads SGHRS; CDR2 reads YFSETQ. The CDR3 loop is CASSLEGTGRSGYTF. The DNA for the CDR3 is TGCGCCAGCAGCTTGGAAGGGACAGGGAGGAGTGGCTACACCTTC.

V is TRBV9 and J is TRBJ2-7; 8 bases align to TRBD2. V lost 2 bases and J lost 1; bases outside the gene matches: 5. The CDR3 is 15 amino acids. Germline-derived CDR1 and CDR2 are SGDLS and YYNGEE. This CDR3 reads CASSVGGGHSYEQYF. For the CDR3, the DNA is TGTGCCAGCAGCGTTGGCGGGGGGCATTCCTACGAGCAGTACTTC.

The chain employs TRBV9 and TRBJ2-1; 9 bases match TRBD2. The CDR3 sequence is 16 residues long. The V gene end was trimmed by 0 bases and the J gene end by 4 bases; junction bases not matched to a gene: 5. Germline loops: CDR1 SGDLS, CDR2 YYNGEE. The CDR3 loop is CASSVGLAGRYNEQFF. DNA for the CDR3: TGTGCCAGCAGCGTAGGGCTAGCGGGGAGATACAATGAGCAGTTCTTC. Full variable domain (outside the CDR3, taken from reference TRBV9 and TRBJ2-1): DSGVTQTPKHLITATGQRVTLRCSPRSGDLSVYWYQQSLDQGLQFLIQYYNGEERAKGNILERFSAQQFPDLHSELNLSSLELGDSALYFCASSVGLAGRYNEQFFGPGTRLTVL.

This clone was counted between two and nine times. The J gene is TRBJ1-6, the V gene TRBV6-4; D is undetermined. Germline V CDR1 and CDR2: MRHNA, SNTAGT. With 0 bases removed from V and 6 bases from J, the gap between germline ends came to 9 bases. The CDR3 runs to 15 residues. The CDR3 DNA sequence: TGTGCCAGCAGTGACTCGAGACAAGCTAATTCACCCCTCCACTTT. Its translation: CASSDSRQANSPLHF.

The rearrangement links TRBV7-9 to TRBJ1-1; D remains unclear. In germline, CDR1 is SEHNR, CDR2 FQNEAQ (reference sequence). The V end lost 1 base, the J end lost 4 bases, and 10 bases lay between the germline ends. This CDR3 contains 14 residues. CDR3 protein: CASSLVSGSTEAFF. DNA of the CDR3: TGTGCCAGCAGCTTAGTGTCCGGGAGCACTGAAGCTTTCTTT.

This chain joins TRBV3-1 (or the pseudogene TRBV3-2) and TRBJ2-3, with D possibly being TRBD1 (5 bases). This CDR3 comprises 15 residues. Germline-derived CDR1 and CDR2 are LGHDT and YNNKEL (reference sequence). Trimming stripped 4 bases from V and 1 base from J, with 12 bases between. The CDR3 region has the DNA TGTGCCAGCAGCCGCCCCTCGACAGGCACAGATACGCAGTATTTT. It is translated as CASSRPSTGTDTQYF.

J is TRBJ1-1 and V is TRBV5-1; no clear D. Germline CDR1 SGHRS, CDR2 YFSETQ. The CDR3 covers 14 residues. V shed 1 base and J shed 4 bases, with 11 bases lying between them. The CDR3 bases are TGCGCCAGCAGCTTGCAAGGTAGGAGCACTGAAGCTTTCTTT. Its translation is CASSLQGRSTEAFF.

The chain uses TRBV12-5 and TRBJ1-6; the match to TRBD1 covers 7 bases. The ends lost 0 bases at V and 5 bases at J; junction bases unmatched: 19. Germline V lookup: CDR1 LGHNT, CDR2 FRNRAP. The CDR3 loop spans 21 amino acids. The CDR3 sequence: CASGLVLVMEPGQSNNSPLHF. The DNA for the CDR3 is TGTGCTAGTGGTTTGGTATTGGTTATGGAGCCGGGACAGAGTAATAATTCACCCCTCCACTTT.

The chain uses TRBV4-1 and TRBJ2-1, with TRBD1 identical over 8 bases. Looked up from germline, CDR1 is MGHRA and CDR2 is YSYEKL. The CDR3 is made up of 14 amino acids. After removal of 4 bases from V and 9 bases from J, the junction contained 8 bases not matched to a gene. CDR3 DNA: TGCGCCAGCAGCCCACATTCCAGGGGGCGTGAGCAGTTCTTC. This sequence encodes CASSPHSRGREQFF.

This sequence joins TRBV2 and TRBJ1-2, with 12 bases aligning to TRBD1. This CDR3 is built from 14 residues. Germline CDR1 reads SNHLY; CDR2 reads FYNNEI. Germline trimming cut 5 bases from V and 7 bases from J; bases unmatched to any gene: 5. CDR3 sequence (DNA): TGTGCCAGCAGTCGGGACAGGGGGCGCGGTGGCTACACCTTC. This sequence encodes CASSRDRGRGGYTF.

The V call is TRBV3-1 (or the pseudogene TRBV3-2), the J call TRBJ1-2, with D unresolved. The CDR3 runs to 15 residues. The ends were cut back, 0 bases at V and 1 base at J, with 9 bases in the middle. Germline CDR1 reads LGHDT; CDR2 reads YNNKEL (reference sequence). DNA for the CDR3: TGTGCCAGCAGCCAAGACATGCCACTTAACTATGGCTACACCTTC. It encodes CASSQDMPLNYGYTF.

V is TRBV29-1 and J is TRBJ1-4, with TRBD1 matching over 8 bases. This CDR3 is built from 12 residues. Trimming cost V 6 bases and J 7 bases; bases outside gene matches: 4. Germline V CDR1 and CDR2: SQVTM, ANQGSEA. The CDR3: CSVQGGGEKLFF. The CDR3 DNA sequence: TGCAGCGTACAGGGGGGGGGTGAAAAACTGTTTTTT.

This chain uses TRBV6-5 with TRBJ1-2, with TRBD1 matching 7 bases. Germline V gene sequence: CDR1 MNHEY, CDR2 SVGAGI. Unmatched junction bases numbered 11, after V lost 5 bases and J lost 5 bases. The CDR3 runs to 15 residues. The CDR3 nucleotides are TGTGCCAGCAGTCGGACAGGCACTAGGGCTTATGGCTACACCTTC. Translation gives CASSRTGTRAYGYTF.

CDR3 coding DNA: TGCGCCAGCAGCTTGGCCTTCAGTGGACAGGGGAATTATTCACCCCTCCACTTT. Its translation is CASSLAFSGQGNYSPLHF. The V and J genes are TRBV5-1 and TRBJ1-6; TRBD1 matches 9 bases. Germline trimming cut 0 bases from V and 8 bases from J; bases unmatched to any gene: 12. Per the germline V gene, CDR1 is SGHRS and CDR2 is YFSETQ. This CDR3 is 18 amino acids long. Full variable domain (rest looked up from reference TRBV5-1 and TRBJ1-6): KAGVTQTPRYLIKTRGQQVTLSCSPISGHRSVSWYQQTPGQGLQFLFEYFSETQRNKGNFPGRFSGRQFSNSRSEMNVSTLELGDSALYLCASSLAFSGQGNYSPLHFGNGTRLTVT.

This chain connects TRBV9 to TRBJ2-5; D is perhaps TRBD2 (5 bases). V dropped 0 bases and J dropped 5 bases, with 17 bases sitting between them. The CDR3 has 16 residues. In germline, CDR1 is SGDLS, CDR2 YYNGEE. This CDR3 is CASSVGVSGESETQYF. The CDR3 DNA is TGTGCCAGCAGCGTAGGCGTGTCCGGGGAGTCGGAGACCCAGTACTTC.